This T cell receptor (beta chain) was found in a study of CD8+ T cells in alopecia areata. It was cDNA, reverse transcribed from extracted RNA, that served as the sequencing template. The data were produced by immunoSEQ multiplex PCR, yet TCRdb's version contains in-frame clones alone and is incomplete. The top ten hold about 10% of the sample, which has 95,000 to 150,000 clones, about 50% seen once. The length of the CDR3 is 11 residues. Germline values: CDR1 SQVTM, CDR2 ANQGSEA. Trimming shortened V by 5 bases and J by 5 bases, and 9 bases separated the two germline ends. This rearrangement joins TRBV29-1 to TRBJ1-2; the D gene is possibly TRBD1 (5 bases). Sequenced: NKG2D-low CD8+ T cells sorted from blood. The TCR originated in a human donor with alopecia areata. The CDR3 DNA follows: TGCAGCGTTTCAGGGCTATATGGCTACACCTTC. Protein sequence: CSVSGLYGYTF.